This T cell receptor beta chain was identified in a study of blood T cells in healthy people across ages. PCR was performed a second time for about 7 to 11 cycles using a sample-barcoded 5' primer and a J-beta primer mix. The authors tagged each cDNA molecule using a template-switch adaptor with 12 random nucleotides. From the 5' RACE reads, TCRdb called clonotypes with MiXCR, one entry per CDR3 protein. The sample records approximately 830,000 distinct CDR3 sequences, approximately 67% being singletons. The ends lost 5 bases at V and 7 bases at J; junction bases unmatched: 10. CDR3 length: 15 residues. Germline CDR1 and CDR2: SGHVS and FNYEAQ.

This sequence was found in a man under 40 in good health. The rearrangement links TRBV7-6 to TRBJ2-1; 8 bases are shared with TRBD2. The sample was blood. As DNA, the CDR3 is TGTGCCAGCAGCGCACCGGGGGGGCCGTTTAATGAGCAGTTCTTC. Translating gives CASSAPGGPFNEQFF.